Listed here are 26 T cell receptor beta chains from one sample, sequenced in a study of shared clonotypes between healthy human individuals. Libraries were prepared by immunoSEQ multiplex PCR; TCRdb keeps only in-frame clonotypes and omits some of them. The sample includes about 1.5 million clones, about 98% of them seen just once. The sequenced material came from naive CD4+ T cells sorted from blood. Subset defined: CD45RA+ positively selected. Receptors were obtained from a man aged 25-45 years in good health.

The CDR3 here is CASSQETLLTGELFF. The CDR3 DNA sequence: TGCGCCAGCAGCCAAGAGACACTTCTAACCGGGGAGCTGTTTTTT. This chain connects TRBV4-3 to TRBJ2-2; D is undetermined. Trimming removed 0 bases from V and 5 bases from J, with 10 bases in between. The CDR3 length is 15 residues. Looked up from germline, CDR1 is LGHNA and CDR2 is YSLEER.

The V and J genes are TRBV6-5 and TRBJ2-1, with TRBD2 matching 11 bases. In germline, CDR1 is MNHEY, CDR2 SVGAGI. The V and J ends lost 5 bases and 10 bases, in that order; junction bases with no gene match: 10. The CDR3 is 15 amino acids. The DNA of the CDR3 is TGTGCCAGCAGTAACACGGGACTAGCGGCCCGGGAGCAGTTCTTC. Its translation: CASSNTGLAAREQFF.

The chain employs TRBV5-4 and TRBJ2-1; TRBD2 matches at 9 bases. This CDR3 has 15 residues. Trimming removed 3 bases from V and 8 bases from J; junction bases left unmatched: 9. Germline loops: CDR1 SGHNT, CDR2 YYREEE (reference sequence). The CDR3 sequence is CASSSDTSGLYEQFF. CDR3 in DNA: TGTGCCAGCAGCTCCGATACTAGCGGGCTCTATGAGCAGTTCTTC.

This sequence joins TRBV14 and TRBJ1-4; D remains unclear. Trimming removed 5 bases from V and 2 bases from J, with 12 bases in between. Per the germline V gene, CDR1 is SGHDN and CDR2 is FVKESK. CDR3 length: 15 amino acids. The DNA of the CDR3 is TGTGCCAGCAGCGGCAGGAGGACCACTAATGAAAAACTGTTTTTT. Protein sequence: CASSGRRTTNEKLFF.

The J gene is TRBJ1-1, the V gene TRBV12-5; D possibly corresponds to TRBD1 (5 bases). CDR1 and CDR2 from the germline V gene are LGHNT and FRNRAP. This CDR3 has 16 amino acids. V dropped 4 bases and J dropped 6 bases, with 21 bases sitting between them. Written as DNA, the CDR3 is TGTGCTAGTGGTTCCCTTCACCGGGCCCGGGGCGCTGAAGCTTTCTTT. Amino acid sequence: CASGSLHRARGAEAFF.

The chain recombines TRBV9 with TRBJ1-1; D remains ambiguous. Germline CDR1 is SGDLS and CDR2 is YYNGEE. The V end was cut by 2 bases, the J end by 7 bases, with 12 bases between. The CDR3 has 13 residues. Here the CDR3 DNA reads TGTGCCAGCAGCGTTACGGACCGTGGTGAAGCTTTCTTT. Translating gives CASSVTDRGEAFF.

The chain is built from TRBV28 and TRBJ1-1; tentative D call: TRBD1 (5 bases). The ends were cut back, 5 bases at V and 6 bases at J, with 13 bases in the middle. Germline CDR1 reads MDHEN; CDR2 reads SYDVKM. This CDR3 comprises 13 residues. CDR3 sequence reads: CASSPPGRAEAFF. In nucleotides, the CDR3 is TGTGCCAGCAGTCCCCCAGGGAGGGCTGAAGCTTTCTTT.

This sequence joins TRBV5-5 and TRBJ2-3; D is possibly TRBD2 (6 bases). The CDR3 length is 16 residues. Germline assignment: CDR1 SGHKS and CDR2 YYEKEE (reference sequence). Deletions cut 1 base from V and 0 bases from J, with 12 bases between. The CDR3 protein is CASSLSREASTDTQYF. CDR3 sequence (DNA): TGTGCCAGCAGCTTGTCCAGGGAGGCTAGCACAGATACGCAGTATTTT.

This chain joins TRBV4-1 and TRBJ2-7, with D possibly being TRBD1 (5 bases). Germline V CDR1 and CDR2: MGHRA, YSYEKL. Trimming removed 8 bases from V and 0 bases from J, with 14 bases in between. This CDR3 is built from 14 residues. The CDR3 loop reads CASGHQGSSYEQYF. CDR3 DNA sequence: TGCGCCAGCGGACACCAGGGAAGCTCCTACGAGCAGTACTTC.

CDR3 region: CASSVGGGGPGEQYF. CDR3 DNA sequence: TGTGCCAGCAGCGTAGGAGGGGGAGGTCCTGGCGAGCAGTACTTC. The chain recombines TRBV9 with TRBJ2-7; D tentatively fits TRBD1 or TRBD2 (6 bases each). CDR1 and CDR2 from the germline V gene are SGDLS and YYNGEE. V lost 0 bases and J lost 6, with 16 bases in between. There are 15 residues in the CDR3.

V and J are TRBV28 and TRBJ1-3; D may be TRBD1 (5 bases). Germline CDR1 MDHEN, CDR2 SYDVKM. The CDR3 is made up of 13 amino acids. Trimming took off 6 bases at V and 4 bases at J, with 10 bases between the two ends. Here the CDR3 reads CASRDDRGNTIYF. CDR3 DNA sequence: TGTGCCAGCAGAGATGACAGAGGAAACACCATATATTTT. Full variable domain (missing parts from reference TRBV28 and TRBJ1-3): DVKVTQSSRYLVKRTGEKVFLECVQDMDHENMFWYRQDPGLGLRLIYFSYDVKMKEKGDIPEGYSVSREKKERFSLILESASTNQTSMYLCASRDDRGNTIYFGEGSWLTVV.

The chain carries TRBV11-2 and TRBJ2-7; D unclear. The CDR3 totals 12 residues. CDR1 and CDR2 (germline): SGHAT, FQNNGV. With 5 bases removed from V and 3 bases from J, the gap between germline ends came to 8 bases. CDR3 sequence: CASSVSNYEQYF. The CDR3 DNA reads TGTGCCAGCAGCGTGAGCAACTACGAGCAGTACTTC.

J is TRBJ2-2 and V is TRBV5-1; D is unclear. The CDR3 consists of 14 residues. Germline V gene sequence: CDR1 SGHRS, CDR2 YFSETQ. V was shortened by 5 bases and J by 2 bases, with 10 bases between the two germline ends. The DNA of the CDR3 is TGCGCCAGCAGTTCTTCCCCAAACACCGGGGAGCTGTTTTTT. Residues: CASSSSPNTGELFF.

The gene calls are TRBV5-5 and TRBJ2-3; D gene ambiguous. From germline, CDR1 is SGHKS and CDR2 YYEKEE (reference sequence). V shed 0 bases and J shed 3 bases, with 8 bases lying between them. The CDR3 sequence is 14 residues long. The CDR3 sequence: CASSLGVGTDTQYF. The DNA for the CDR3 is TGTGCCAGCAGCTTGGGAGTGGGGACAGATACGCAGTATTTT.

This sequence joins TRBV2 and TRBJ2-7, with unresolved D. This CDR3 is 12 amino acids long. V lost 3 bases to trimming and J lost 6 bases, with 9 bases between them. Germline CDR1 SNHLY, CDR2 FYNNEI. The CDR3 DNA sequence: TGTGCCAGCAGTGACCTAGTAGGCGAGCAGTACTTC. Amino acids: CASSDLVGEQYF.

As for this clone: The sample holds other DNA sequences that translate to the same CDR3. CDR3 sequence: CASSPRRGSTDTQYF. The CDR3 DNA follows: TGTGCCAGCTCACCCCGGAGGGGGAGCACAGATACGCAGTATTTT. The genes are TRBV18 and TRBJ2-3; either TRBD1 or TRBD2 may fit D (6 bases each). The V gene lost 3 bases and the J gene lost 0 bases, with 10 bases spanning the gap. This CDR3 has 15 residues. Germline lookup yields CDR1 KGHSH and CDR2 LQKENI.

The chain employs TRBV5-1 and TRBJ2-7; unclear D gene. CDR1 SGHRS and CDR2 YFSETQ come from the germline V gene. Deletions cut 4 bases from V and 1 base from J, with 12 bases between. The CDR3 extends over 14 amino acids. This chain's CDR3 is CASSVGPQSYEQYF. CDR3 nucleotides: TGCGCCAGCAGCGTCGGACCTCAATCCTACGAGCAGTACTTC.

This rearrangement joins TRBV5-1 to TRBJ1-2; 7 nucleotides match TRBD1. Germline trimming cut 3 bases from V and 6 bases from J; bases unmatched to any gene: 5. Germline values: CDR1 SGHRS, CDR2 YFSETQ. CDR3 length: 13 amino acids. The CDR3 DNA follows: TGCGCCAGCAGCTCCGTAGGGGGCGATGGCTACACCTTC. The encoded protein is CASSSVGGDGYTF.

This clone was seen a single time. The V gene is TRBV10-3, the J gene TRBJ2-2; 11 positions agree with TRBD2. The CDR3 runs 18 residues. The germline CDR1 and CDR2 sequences are ENHRY and SYGVKD. V was clipped by 3 bases and J by 7 bases; unmatched bases: 13. The CDR3 DNA follows: TGTGCCATCAGTGACCCATTGGGGCTAGCGGGAGGTGGCGGGGAGCTGTTTTTT. It encodes CAISDPLGLAGGGGELFF.

The sample holds one count of this clone. This chain connects TRBV23-1 to TRBJ2-1, with 10 bases fitting TRBD2. TRBV23-1 is annotated as an ORF whose role is uncertain. The junction had 5 bases not matched to a gene; V was cut back by 8 bases and J by 13 bases. The CDR3 extends over 11 amino acids. CDR3 region: CASPLAGLQFF. In DNA form, the CDR3 reads TGCGCCAGCCCACTAGCGGGGCTTCAGTTCTTC.

Notes on this clone: The same CDR3 arises from other DNA sequences in this sample as well. The rearrangement joins TRBV9 to TRBJ2-7, with 7 bases matching TRBD1. This CDR3 spans 14 amino acids. Germline-derived CDR1 and CDR2 are SGDLS and YYNGEE. The junction had 2 bases not matched to a gene; V was cut back by 0 bases and J by 2 bases. The CDR3 spells CASSVGQGAYEQYF. The DNA for the CDR3 is TGTGCCAGCAGCGTAGGTCAGGGGGCCTACGAGCAGTACTTC. Supplemented by reference TRBV9 and TRBJ2-7, the full variable domain reads DSGVTQTPKHLITATGQRVTLRCSPRSGDLSVYWYQQSLDQGLQFLIQYYNGEERAKGNILERFSAQQFPDLHSELNLSSLELGDSALYFCASSVGQGAYEQYFGPGTRLTVT.

The V gene is TRBV27, the J gene TRBJ2-5; TRBD1 is a possible D gene (5 bases). CDR3 length: 14 amino acids. Germline V gene lookup returns CDR1 MNHEY and CDR2 SMNVEV (reference sequence). V lost 2 bases, J lost 0 bases, and 7 bases lay in between. CDR3 in amino acids: CASSLAGYQETQYF. The CDR3 nucleotides are TGTGCCAGCAGTTTAGCAGGGTACCAAGAGACCCAGTACTTC.

The rearrangement links TRBV28 to TRBJ2-2; 9 nucleotides agree with TRBD2. V shed 6 bases and J 4 bases; nucleotides not matched to a gene: 9. The CDR3 is 16 amino acids. Per the germline V gene, CDR1 is MDHEN and CDR2 is SYDVKM. Written as DNA, the CDR3 is TGTGCCAGCAGACCCCCGATTAGCGGGAGCACCGGGGAGCTGTTTTTT. Protein sequence: CASRPPISGSTGELFF.

Turning to this clone: This sample also contains other DNA sequences that code for the same CDR3. The chain couples TRBV7-8 to TRBJ2-7; the D is unclear. The CDR3 sequence is 14 residues long. Deletions cut 1 base from V and 1 base from J, with 8 bases between. CDR1 and CDR2 (germline): SGHVS, FQNEAQ. The CDR3 nucleotides read TGTGCCAGCAGCTTAGGGGCAGGATCCTACGAGCAGTACTTC. Encoded protein: CASSLGAGSYEQYF.

The chain is built from TRBV19 and TRBJ2-7; D is unclear. Germline V gives CDR1 LNHDA, CDR2 SQIVND (reference sequence). Deletions cut 7 bases from V and 2 bases from J, with 15 bases between. The length of the CDR3 is 14 residues. The CDR3 reads CASKDHPGTYEQYF. CDR3 sequence (DNA): TGTGCCAGTAAAGACCACCCTGGAACCTACGAGCAGTACTTC.

The chain uses TRBV28 and TRBJ2-7; no firm D call. Germline-derived CDR1 and CDR2 are MDHEN and SYDVKM. This CDR3 is 15 amino acids long. Trimming removed 1 base at V and 0 bases at J, with 10 bases between. CDR3 bases: TGTGCCAGCAGTTTATCGCTAAGAATCTCCTACGAGCAGTACTTC. Its protein is CASSLSLRISYEQYF.